Following are 28 T cell receptor beta chains from one sample sequenced in a study of blood T cell repertoires in COVID-19. Only in-frame clones appear in the TCRdb table, and some are missing; sequencing was by immunoSEQ multiplex PCR. Of 250,000 to 350,000 clones listed, 85% to 90% were seen once; the top ten hold 2.5% to 3.5%. Input material: peripheral blood. These TCRs come from a woman in her twenties or thirties with COVID-19, enrolled during active disease.

The chain links TRBV6-2 or TRBV6-3 to TRBJ2-1; D is possibly TRBD2 (6 bases). The CDR3 has 16 residues. The germline CDR1 and CDR2 sequences are MNHEY and SVGEGT. V lost 5 bases, J lost 6 bases, and 20 bases lay in between. This CDR3 reads CASSAITGVGRNEQFF. Written as DNA, the CDR3 is TGTGCCAGCAGTGCTATTACGGGAGTAGGTCGCAATGAGCAGTTCTTC.

This chain joins TRBV5-1 and TRBJ1-2; TRBD1 agrees at 7 bases. The CDR3 has 14 amino acids. V trimming: 0 bases; J trimming: 5 bases; junction bases outside the gene matches: 4. Germline V gene lookup returns CDR1 SGHRS and CDR2 YFSETQ. The CDR3 region has the DNA TGCGCCAGCAGCTTGGAGGGGGCAGGTTATGGCTACACCTTC. Its protein product is CASSLEGAGYGYTF.

The rearrangement joins TRBV28 to TRBJ1-6; the D gene is possibly TRBD1 (5 bases). Trimming took off 4 bases at V and 7 bases at J, with 17 bases between the two ends. The CDR3 runs 16 residues. CDR1 MDHEN and CDR2 SYDVKM come from the germline V gene. This chain's CDR3 is CASSSPGGTINSPLHF. The CDR3 nucleotides are TGTGCCAGCAGTTCCCCGGGAGGGACCATAAATTCACCCCTCCACTTT.

The V and J genes are TRBV6-1 and TRBJ1-6; maybe TRBD1 (5 bases). From germline, CDR1 is MNHNS and CDR2 SASEGT. CDR3 length: 16 amino acids. Trimming removed 3 bases from V and 0 bases from J, with 9 bases in between. CDR3 residues: CASSDRASSYNSPLHF. DNA for the CDR3: TGTGCCAGCAGTGACAGGGCTAGCTCCTATAATTCACCCCTCCACTTT.

This clone showed up just once. V gene TRBV7-9 combines with J gene TRBJ2-2; TRBD2 matches 7 bases. V lost 5 bases and J lost 7; bases outside the gene matches: 10. Germline-derived CDR1 and CDR2 are SEHNR and FQNEAQ (reference sequence). The CDR3 consists of 15 residues. DNA for the CDR3: TGTGCCAGCAGCCTGGGGGTGCGGGAGAGCGGGGAGCTGTTTTTT. Encoded protein: CASSLGVRESGELFF.

The CDR3: CASSTHNTGVPLTSYEQYF. Here the CDR3 DNA reads TGTGCCAGCAGCACACATAACACAGGGGTGCCACTCACTTCCTACGAGCAGTACTTC. The V call is TRBV28, the J call TRBJ2-7; 7 bases map to TRBD1. Germline V gives CDR1 MDHEN, CDR2 SYDVKM. V shed 6 bases, J shed 1 base, and the junction held 21 bases outside the gene matches. The CDR3 runs 19 residues.

The chain is built from TRBV3-1 (or the pseudogene TRBV3-2) and TRBJ1-4; 7 bases are a match to TRBD1. Germline V gene sequence: CDR1 LGHDT, CDR2 YNNKEL (reference sequence). V lost 4 bases, J lost 1 base, and 0 bases stayed unmatched. The CDR3 length is 14 residues. DNA of the CDR3: TGTGCCAGCAGCCGGGACAGAACTAATGAAAAACTGTTTTTT. This sequence encodes CASSRDRTNEKLFF.

This clone is a singleton in its sample. The CDR3 is CASSLRGGAINEQFF. CDR3 coding DNA: TGTGCCAGCAGCTTACGAGGGGGAGCCATCAATGAGCAGTTCTTC. V and J are TRBV7-9 and TRBJ2-1; maybe TRBD1 (6 bases). The V and J ends lost 2 bases and 6 bases respectively, with 14 bases between them. The CDR3 covers 15 residues. Germline V lookup: CDR1 SEHNR, CDR2 FQNEAQ (reference sequence).

The chain carries TRBV27 and TRBJ1-1; 8 bases line up with TRBD1. Germline CDR1 MNHEY, CDR2 SMNVEV (reference sequence). V gave up 4 bases and J gave up 1 base; unmatched junction bases: 2. The CDR3 is 14 residues long. CDR3: CASSWGQANTEAFF. The CDR3, as DNA: TGTGCCAGCAGTTGGGGACAGGCGAACACTGAAGCTTTCTTT.

The chain links TRBV2 to TRBJ2-7, with 10 bases aligning to TRBD2. The V segment lost 3 bases and the J segment 4 bases; nucleotides outside the gene matches: 12. The CDR3 length is 17 residues. CDR1 and CDR2 (germline): SNHLY, FYNNEI. CDR3 residues: CASSDELAGGPWYEQYF. DNA for the CDR3: TGTGCCAGCAGTGATGAGTTAGCGGGAGGACCGTGGTACGAGCAGTACTTC.

This chain connects TRBV30 to TRBJ2-6; a possible D gene is TRBD1 (6 bases). CDR3 length: 17 amino acids. V was clipped by 3 bases and J by 0 bases, with 15 bases between them. Germline V CDR1 and CDR2: GTSNPN, SVGIG (reference sequence). The DNA for the CDR3 is TGTGCCTGGAGCAAGCCCAGGGGAACCTCTGGGGCCAACGTCCTGACTTTC. It specifies CAWSKPRGTSGANVLTF.

The chain recombines TRBV19 with TRBJ1-2; no clear D gene. Germline-derived CDR1 and CDR2 are LNHDA and SQIVND (reference sequence). The CDR3 consists of 12 residues. V was cut by 5 bases and J by 4 bases, with 8 bases left in between. The CDR3 DNA reads TGTGCCAGTAGTCCTGGTAGCTATGGCTACACCTTC. Translated, it gives CASSPGSYGYTF. Drawing the rest from reference TRBV19 and TRBJ1-2, the complete variable domain is DGGITQSPKYLFRKEGQNVTLSCEQNLNHDAMYWYRQDPGQGLRLIYYSQIVNDFQKGDIAEGYSVSREKKESFPLTVTSAQKNPTAFYLCASSPGSYGYTFGSGTRLTVV.

The chain combines TRBV7-9 with TRBJ1-6; D ambiguous. The CDR3 runs to 14 residues. CDR1 is SEHNR and CDR2 is FQNEAQ in the germline V gene (reference sequence). Trimming pared 2 bases from V and 5 bases from J, leaving 7 bases between. CDR3 residues: CASSLSGNNSPLHF. In DNA, the CDR3 is TGTGCCAGCAGCTTATCCGGGAATAATTCACCCCTCCACTTT.

This clone has a single count. The chain joins TRBV5-6 to TRBJ2-1, with 10 bases matching TRBD2. V dropped 2 bases and J dropped 4; count of bases not matched to a gene: 6. CDR1 SGHDT and CDR2 YYEEEE come from the germline V gene. This CDR3 is built from 16 residues. The CDR3 bases are TGTGCCAGCAGCTTAACTAGCGGGGCCCATTACAATGAGCAGTTCTTC. It specifies CASSLTSGAHYNEQFF.

The CDR3 loop is CASRAGTGGNNEQFF. CDR3 nucleotide sequence: TGTGCCAGCAGGGCCGGGACAGGGGGGAACAATGAGCAGTTCTTC. The chain joins TRBV6-4 to TRBJ2-1, with 11 bases aligning to TRBD1. The CDR3 loop spans 15 amino acids. Germline V gives CDR1 MRHNA, CDR2 SNTAGT. The junction had 6 bases not matched to a gene; V was cut back by 6 bases and J by 5 bases.

The chain has TRBV6-5 and TRBJ1-1; 7 bases map to TRBD1. With 5 bases clipped from V and 2 bases from J, the junction kept 8 bases outside the gene matches. In germline, CDR1 is MNHEY, CDR2 SVGAGI. The CDR3 sequence is 15 residues long. The CDR3 nucleotides read TGTGCCAGCAGTCATCCGGGACAGTCCAACACTGAAGCTTTCTTT. It yields the protein CASSHPGQSNTEAFF.

The rearrangement uses TRBV6-5 and TRBJ2-1, with D tentatively TRBD2 (6 bases). The CDR3 covers 13 residues. CDR1 and CDR2 from the germline V gene are MNHEY and SVGAGI. This CDR3 reads CATGGGNYNEQFF. In DNA form, the CDR3 reads TGTGCTACCGGTGGAGGGAACTACAATGAGCAGTTCTTC.

J is TRBJ2-2 and V is TRBV7-3; 13 bases are a match to TRBD2. The ends lost 5 bases at V and 6 bases at J; junction bases unmatched: 3. In germline, CDR1 is SGHTA, CDR2 FQGTGA. There are 15 residues in the CDR3. DNA for the CDR3: TGTGCCAGCAGCCGGACTAGCGGGAGAGCCGGGGAGCTGTTTTTT. Its translation is CASSRTSGRAGELFF.

This rearrangement joins TRBV18 to TRBJ2-6; TRBD1 aligns across 10 bases. CDR1 KGHSH and CDR2 LQKENI come from the germline V gene. This CDR3 is built from 18 residues. The V segment lost 4 bases and the J segment 0 bases; nucleotides outside the gene matches: 6. The CDR3 nucleotides read TGTGCCAGCTCACTCGGGACAGGGGCCGCCTCTGGGGCCAACGTCCTGACTTTC. It is translated as CASSLGTGAASGANVLTF.

Details on this clone: The same CDR3 also results from other DNA sequences found in this sample. CDR3 nucleotides: TGTGCCAGCAGTTTCGGGGGGAACTATGGCTACACCTTC. Protein: CASSFGGNYGYTF. The J gene is TRBJ1-2, the V gene TRBV27, with D maybe TRBD1 (5 bases). V was trimmed by 3 bases and J by 2 bases, leaving 7 bases between them. This CDR3 has 13 amino acids. CDR1 and CDR2 (germline): MNHEY, SMNVEV (reference sequence).

The rearrangement uses TRBV4-2 and TRBJ2-7, with a weak D call TRBD2 (5 bases). CDR1 and CDR2 (germline): LGHNA, YNFKEQ. With 4 bases removed from V and 2 bases from J, the gap between germline ends came to 9 bases. This CDR3 region has 13 residues. The CDR3 DNA reads as TGTGCCAGCAGCCGCGGGTTAGCCTACGAGCAGTACTTC. Its protein product is CASSRGLAYEQYF.

The V gene is TRBV9, the J gene TRBJ2-7, with TRBD1 identical over 10 bases. With V trimmed by 4 bases and J by 5 bases, 6 bases remained unmatched. Germline V gives CDR1 SGDLS, CDR2 YYNGEE. The CDR3 totals 14 residues. In DNA form, the CDR3 reads TGTGCCAGCAGCCTGGGACAGGGGTTCGACGAGCAGTACTTC. Protein sequence: CASSLGQGFDEQYF.

The genes are TRBV29-1 and TRBJ2-3; D unresolved. CDR1 SQVTM and CDR2 ANQGSEA come from the germline V gene. The CDR3 loop spans 12 amino acids. The germline V and J ends were trimmed by 7 bases and 0 bases, with 8 bases remaining between them. The CDR3 here is CSAAFSTDTQYF. DNA for the CDR3: TGCAGCGCAGCTTTCAGCACAGATACGCAGTATTTT.

The J gene is TRBJ2-1, the V gene TRBV29-1; TRBD2 agrees at 16 bases. V lost 3 bases to trimming and J lost 4 bases; unmatched junction nucleotides: 21. The CDR3 loop spans 22 amino acids. CDR1 is SQVTM, CDR2 ANQGSEA, per germline. CDR3 in DNA: TGCAGCGTTGAGGATAGCGGGGGCCCGGGACTAGCGGGAGGGCGGGGATACAATGAGCAGTTCTTC. It codes for CSVEDSGGPGLAGGRGYNEQFF.

The chain employs TRBV5-1 and TRBJ2-7, with 9 bases fitting TRBD1. Germline V gene lookup returns CDR1 SGHRS and CDR2 YFSETQ. The CDR3 length is 15 residues. J gave up 5 bases and V 0 bases, and 6 bases lay outside the gene matches. DNA for the CDR3: TGCGCCAGCAGCTTGGAGTCGGGACAGGGCGACGAGCAGTACTTC. This gives the protein CASSLESGQGDEQYF. Together with reference TRBV5-1 and TRBJ2-7, the CDR3 gives the full variable domain: KAGVTQTPRYLIKTRGQQVTLSCSPISGHRSVSWYQQTPGQGLQFLFEYFSETQRNKGNFPGRFSGRQFSNSRSEMNVSTLELGDSALYLCASSLESGQGDEQYFGPGTRLTVT.

V and J are TRBV6-5 and TRBJ1-1; TRBD1 is a possible D gene (5 bases). Germline V lookup: CDR1 MNHEY, CDR2 SVGAGI. The CDR3 extends over 14 amino acids. V was trimmed by 6 bases and J by 3 bases, leaving 14 bases between them. CDR3 protein: CASSSRWGDTEAFF. The CDR3 bases are TGTGCCAGCAGCTCCCGTTGGGGGGACACTGAAGCTTTCTTT.

The J gene is TRBJ2-1, the V gene TRBV2; D may be TRBD2 (6 bases). Germline V CDR1 and CDR2: SNHLY, FYNNEI. Trimming shortened V by 7 bases and J by 1 base, and 8 bases separated the two germline ends. The CDR3 sequence is 13 residues long. The CDR3 here is CASTGDSYNEQFF. DNA of the CDR3: TGTGCCAGCACGGGAGATTCCTACAATGAGCAGTTCTTC.

The chain has TRBV5-5 and TRBJ1-2; a weak D match, TRBD1 (5 bases). CDR1 and CDR2 from the germline V gene are SGHKS and YYEKEE (reference sequence). CDR3 length: 14 residues. The V and J ends lost 3 bases and 0 bases respectively, with 9 bases between them. DNA of the CDR3: TGTGCCAGCAGCTACAGACAGACTAACTATGGCTACACCTTC. Translation: CASSYRQTNYGYTF.